A single sample gave rise to the 15 T cell receptor beta chains below, sequenced in a study of blood T cell repertoires in COVID-19. Generated by immunoSEQ multiplex PCR, the TCRdb table keeps only in-frame clones and is missing some. The sample includes 200,000 to 250,000 clones, 85% to 90% seen only once; the top ten take roughly 3%. The sequenced sample was peripheral blood. These receptor sequences come from a man aged 25-45 years with COVID-19, enrolled during active disease.

The chain uses TRBV6-2 or TRBV6-3 and TRBJ2-5, with a tentative D call TRBD1 (5 bases). Germline V gene sequence: CDR1 MNHEY, CDR2 SVGEGT. The V end was cut by 5 bases, the J end by 1 base, with 14 bases between. The CDR3 extends over 15 amino acids. CDR3 DNA sequence: TGTGCCAGCAGTAGATATCAGGGCTTCCAAGAGACCCAGTACTTC. Protein product: CASSRYQGFQETQYF.

The chain carries TRBV5-1 and TRBJ2-7; no definite D call. V was clipped by 4 bases and J by 3 bases, with 8 bases between them. The CDR3 consists of 12 residues. CDR1 is SGHRS and CDR2 is YFSETQ in the germline V gene. The CDR3 reads CASSLPSYEQYF. Written as DNA, the CDR3 is TGCGCCAGCAGCCTACCGAGCTACGAGCAGTACTTC.

The CDR3 DNA follows: TGCAGTGCTAGTAGGGACAGGCACAATGAGCAGTTCTTC. It translates to CSASRDRHNEQFF. The rearrangement joins TRBV20-1 to TRBJ2-1; 8 nucleotides agree with TRBD1. CDR3 length equals 13 residues. The germline V gene has CDR1 DFQATT and CDR2 SNEGSKA (reference sequence). After removal of 3 bases from V and 5 bases from J, the junction contained 3 bases not matched to a gene.

The gene calls are TRBV12-3 or TRBV12-4 and TRBJ2-5; no clear D gene. With 5 bases removed from V and 0 bases from J, the gap between germline ends came to 4 bases. CDR3 length: 12 amino acids. The CDR3 region is CASSRYQETQYF. The CDR3 bases are TGTGCCAGCAGTCGGTACCAAGAGACCCAGTACTTC.

The V gene is TRBV27, the J gene TRBJ2-1; no clear D gene. V dropped 0 bases and J dropped 9 bases, with 12 bases sitting between them. The CDR3 has 14 residues. Germline lookup yields CDR1 MNHEY and CDR2 SMNVEV (reference sequence). CDR3 sequence: CASSLSRVSGEQFF. The DNA for the CDR3 is TGTGCCAGCAGTTTATCACGGGTATCGGGTGAGCAGTTCTTC.

This chain connects TRBV4-2 to TRBJ2-1; 8 bases match TRBD2. CDR3 length: 15 residues. V gave up 1 base and J gave up 5 bases; unmatched junction bases: 4. CDR1 and CDR2 (germline): LGHNA, YNFKEQ. The CDR3 DNA reads TGTGCCAGCAGCCAAGGAACTAGCGGAAACAATGAGCAGTTCTTC. Its protein product is CASSQGTSGNNEQFF.

The chain recombines TRBV4-1 with TRBJ2-1, with no clear D. Germline V gene data show CDR1 as MGHRA and CDR2 as YSYEKL. The CDR3 sequence is 17 residues long. Deletions cut 0 bases from V and 7 bases from J, with 19 bases between. CDR3 loop: CASSQDGTPRSWNEQFF. The CDR3 region has the DNA TGCGCCAGCAGCCAAGATGGCACTCCCAGGTCGTGGAATGAGCAGTTCTTC.

This clone occurred a few times. The genes are TRBV6-6 and TRBJ1-2; D gene ambiguous. Trimming pared 7 bases from V and 0 bases from J, leaving 15 bases between. CDR1 is MNHNY and CDR2 is SVGAGI in the germline V gene (reference sequence). The CDR3 sequence is 15 residues long. The CDR3 reads CASIDFRIPNYGYTF. The CDR3 coding sequence is TGTGCCAGCATTGATTTCAGGATCCCTAACTATGGCTACACCTTC.

The J gene is TRBJ1-5, the V gene TRBV5-6; 10 bases agree with TRBD1. The CDR3 sequence is 15 residues long. V gave up 4 bases and J gave up 6 bases; unmatched junction bases: 7. The V gene's germline CDR1 is SGHDT and CDR2 YYEEEE. CDR3 sequence reads: CASSLRTGGIQPQHF. The CDR3 nucleotides are TGTGCCAGCAGCCTACGGACAGGGGGGATTCAGCCCCAGCATTTT.

This chain joins TRBV4-3 and TRBJ2-1, with TRBD2 as a possible D gene (5 bases). Trimming took off 0 bases at V and 11 bases at J, with 17 bases between the two ends. The CDR3 consists of 15 residues. CDR1 and CDR2 (germline): LGHNA, YSLEER. CDR3 DNA: TGCGCCAGCAGCCAAGATTTCAGTAGCGCGAATAAGCAGTTCTTC. Its translation is CASSQDFSSANKQFF.

This clone was picked up a small number of times. The chain links TRBV5-1 to TRBJ2-3, with 11 positions matching TRBD2. This CDR3 is 17 amino acids long. Germline lookup yields CDR1 SGHRS and CDR2 YFSETQ. The J segment lost 6 bases and the V segment lost 4 bases, leaving 13 bases of the junction unmatched. Here the CDR3 DNA reads TGCGCCAGCAGCGTAGCGGGGGGGCCTCCGGGCGCCGATACGCAGTATTTT. Its translation is CASSVAGGPPGADTQYF.

The chain uses TRBV3-1 (or the pseudogene TRBV3-2) and TRBJ2-3; 7 bases fit TRBD2. This CDR3 contains 14 residues. With 5 bases clipped from V and 5 bases from J, the junction kept 7 bases outside the gene matches. Germline CDR1 is LGHDT and CDR2 is YNNKEL (reference sequence). CDR3 nucleotides: TGTGCCAGCAGCGTCGGACTAGTTCGAGATACGCAGTATTTT. Its protein is CASSVGLVRDTQYF.

This chain joins TRBV6-2 or TRBV6-3 and TRBJ2-5; the match to TRBD1 covers 9 bases. The CDR3 runs to 14 residues. Germline loops: CDR1 MNHEY, CDR2 SVGEGT. The ends lost 6 bases at V and 1 base at J; junction bases unmatched: 3. The CDR3 DNA is TGTGCCAGCAGCGAGACAGGGGGCCAAGAGACCCAGTACTTC. This encodes CASSETGGQETQYF.

The rearrangement links TRBV5-1 to TRBJ1-2, with 7 positions matching TRBD1. Germline V CDR1 and CDR2: SGHRS, YFSETQ. The V segment lost 2 bases and the J segment 4 bases; nucleotides outside the gene matches: 8. The CDR3 sequence is 15 residues long. The CDR3 loop is CASSFERQGSYGYTF. The CDR3 nucleotides are TGCGCCAGCAGCTTCGAAAGACAGGGAAGCTATGGCTACACCTTC.

This clone has just one count. The chain is built from TRBV5-1 and TRBJ1-2; D remains ambiguous. The CDR3 loop spans 14 amino acids. Trimming left V 0 bases short and J 7 bases short, with 13 bases between. Looked up from germline, CDR1 is SGHRS and CDR2 is YFSETQ. CDR3 nucleotide sequence: TGCGCCAGCAGCTTGGCACCGAACAGTGGTGGCTACACCTTC. It is translated as CASSLAPNSGGYTF.